This T cell receptor (beta chain) was documented in a study of blood T cell repertoires in COVID-19. Turning to the study itself: From the United States, Italy and Spain came samples of acute and convalescent COVID-19. From T cells, B-cell-depleted T cells, or PBMCs came the material, which was cDNA or gDNA.

Per the study methods: The assay estimated nucleated cells by amplifying reference gene primers. Generated by immunoSEQ multiplex PCR, the TCRdb table keeps only in-frame clones and is missing some. V and J calls and clone size are copied from that table; D and trimming were computed from the DNA. This sample carries about 130,000 clones, more than 70% of them seen once, and the ten largest clones take approximately 1.5%. V was trimmed by 0 bases and J by 7 bases, leaving 9 bases between them. Germline assignment: CDR1 MNHEY and CDR2 SVGAGI. This CDR3 is built from 14 residues. This receptor was taken from a man aged 55 to 69 with acute or convalescent COVID-19. The V call is TRBV6-5, the J call TRBJ2-2; D remains ambiguous. Sequenced input: peripheral blood. The CDR3 region has the DNA TGTGCCAGCAGTTACTCGTCCCCCGTCGGGGAGCTGTTTTTT. This sequence encodes CASSYSSPVGELFF.